This T cell receptor (beta chain) was profiled in a study of T cells in Graves' hyperthyroidism and ophthalmopathy. General study findings and limits: Onset of ophthalmopathy came a median roughly 6.9 months after the model predicted it. In blood, most of the thyroid clonotypes expanded above 0.001 were also present.

Germline values: CDR1 SEHNR, CDR2 FQNEAQ (reference sequence). This CDR3 contains 12 residues. Trimming cost V 3 bases and J 4 bases, with 7 bases left between them. Amplification targeted TCR beta CDR3 regions from RNA transcripts. A first-round RT-PCR of the TCR CDR3 used the HTBI primer set. TCRdb redid the calling of the multiplex PCR reads with MiXCR, one entry per CDR3 protein. The table lists hundreds of thousands of distinct CDR3 sequences, over 40% of them singletons. At least ten counts were recorded for this clonotype. Its target is not known. Patients with uncontrolled infections, other autoimmune diseases, pregnancy or lactation were excluded.

This rearrangement joins TRBV7-9 to TRBJ2-7; no clear D gene. The sample was peripheral blood or thyroid tissue (not recorded which). The TCR sequence derives from an adult man with Graves' disease, either hyperthyroidism or ophthalmopathy (not recorded which). CDR3 sequence: CASSFVRYEQYF. CDR3 DNA: TGTGCCAGCAGCTTTGTTCGGTACGAGCAGTACTTC.